This TCR beta chain was profiled in a study of OX40 agonist ivuxolimab in advanced cancers. About the study: Hepatocellular carcinoma, melanoma, renal cell or head and neck cancer was diagnosed in the dose-escalation patients.

Method: immunoSEQ multiplex PCR; TCRdb's copy keeps in-frame clones and lacks some. The data hold about 110,000 clones, with about nine tenths observed a single time. This CDR3 spans 14 amino acids. Deletions cut 4 bases from V and 4 bases from J, with 14 bases between. Germline CDR1 SNHLY, CDR2 FYNNEI. The input for sequencing was CD4+ or CD8+ T cells sorted from blood, taken in a trial of the OX40 agonist ivuxolimab. The TCR sequence derives from an adult with an advanced solid tumor such as melanoma, head and neck, liver or kidney cancer. The chain is built from TRBV2 and TRBJ2-7; D call uncertain. CDR3 bases: TGTGCCAGCAGTGGAGAAATCCTCGGTTACGAGCAGTACTTC. Encoded protein: CASSGEILGYEQYF.